This T cell receptor (beta chain) was observed in a study of CD8 T cells in Susac syndrome. RNA amounts of roughly 0.5 to 1 ug underwent reverse transcription with random hexamers. Amplification of TCR beta CDR3 spanned 54 Vbeta and 13 Jbeta via immunoSEQ multiplex PCR. Using its own MiXCR run on the immunoSEQ multiplex PCR reads, TCRdb lists one record per CDR3 protein. The profile shows hundreds of thousands of distinct CDR3 sequences, approximately 95% of them singletons. CD8+ and CD4+ T cells from blood underwent TCR beta sequencing. Those who served as multiple sclerosis controls were treatment-naive patients with stable or active relapsing-remitting disease. TEMRA cells were FACS-enriched, unlike CD8+ and CD4+ T cells, which were negatively isolated. Per the germline V gene, CDR1 is SQVTM and CDR2 is ANQGSEA. CDR3 length equals 13 residues. The germline V and J ends were trimmed by 5 bases and 3 bases, with 11 bases remaining between them.

This chain joins TRBV29-1 and TRBJ1-5; D unresolved. Sequencing used CD4+ T cells from PBMCs. This receptor was taken from a human donor with multiple sclerosis. The CDR3 DNA sequence: TGCAGCGTTAGCTCCGCTCTCAATCAGCCCCAGCATTTT. Protein product: CSVSSALNQPQHF.